This T cell receptor (beta chain) was observed in a study of CD8 T cells in ankylosing spondylitis. Regarding the study as a whole: The study identified a TCR beta motif of eight highly homologous variants that appeared characteristic of ankylosing spondylitis blood. It was reported that disease-linked clones were significantly enriched in matched ankylosing spondylitis synovial fluid. There were earlier reports of some motif variants in reactive arthritis synovial fluid and blood. Researchers report that disease-linked clones proved CD8+ and relatively rare in peripheral blood.

This CDR3 is 13 amino acids long. Trimming pared 6 bases from V and 7 bases from J, leaving 13 bases between. In germline, CDR1 is ENHRY, CDR2 SYGVKD. In the case of this clonotype: Its antigen is unidentified.

TCR beta libraries were made by quantitative 5'-RACE with molecular barcodes. TCRdb independently ran MiXCR on the 5' RACE reads; one entry per CDR3 protein. The profile covers a few hundred thousand distinct CDR3 sequences, with 20% to 25% appearing a single time and approximately 16% taken by the ten largest. This TCR was sampled from a male donor with ankylosing spondylitis. The source material was blood, either unsorted or a sorted T cell fraction (not recorded which). The rearrangement links TRBV10-3 to TRBJ2-1; D could derive from TRBD1 or TRBD2 (5 bases each). CDR3 loop: CAIRGLGSNEQFF. CDR3 DNA sequence: TGTGCCATCAGGGGGCTTGGGAGTAATGAGCAGTTCTTC.